This T cell receptor (beta chain) was identified during a study of T-cell reconstitution after alpha-beta-depleted transplantation in children. Preparation of the TCRbeta library used unique molecular identifiers. From the PCR reads, TCRdb called clonotypes with MiXCR, one entry per CDR3 protein. The table includes about 500,000 distinct CDR3 sequences, approximately 32% detected once. The sample here was PBMCs from the stem cell graft donor, taken from the stem cell graft. The receptor was derived from a human donor who donated a stem cell graft to a child with aplastic anemia.

The CDR3 here is CASSGQGAGREAFF. The CDR3 bases are TGTGCCAGCAGTGGACAGGGCGCGGGTCGGGAAGCTTTCTTT. The gene calls are TRBV6-2 or TRBV6-3 and TRBJ1-1, with 8 bases identical to TRBD1. Germline V gene data show CDR1 as MNHEY and CDR2 as SVGEGT. This CDR3 has 14 residues. The V and J ends lost 5 bases and 8 bases, in that order; junction bases with no gene match: 10.